Listed here are 9 T cell receptor beta chains from one sample, sequenced in a study of breast tumors, draining lymph nodes, adjacent tissues. MiXCR, run by TCRdb on the multiplex PCR reads, gives a single entry per CDR3 protein. The sample carries approximately 140,000 distinct CDR3 sequences, 30% to 35% recorded once. The lymph nodes were axillary draining lymph nodes from breast cancer patients. The specimen was axillary lymph node tissue. These receptors were obtained from a female donor with breast cancer. Some clones in this sample may be carry-over from other donors' samples.

This rearrangement joins TRBV5-1 to TRBJ2-7, with TRBD1 identical over 10 bases. This CDR3 has 17 residues. Germline lookup yields CDR1 SGHRS and CDR2 YFSETQ. V trimming: 0 bases; J trimming: 4 bases; junction bases outside the gene matches: 10. CDR3 sequence reads: CASSLGQGASASYEQYV. The CDR3 DNA reads TGCGCCAGCAGCTTGGGACAGGGGGCATCCGCGTCGTACGAGCAGTACGTC.

There are many counts of this clonotype. The J gene is TRBJ1-2, the V gene TRBV7-8; 8 positions agree with TRBD1. Germline lookup yields CDR1 SGHVS and CDR2 FQNEAQ. Trimming removed 5 bases from V and 7 bases from J; junction bases left unmatched: 3. The CDR3 sequence is 12 residues long. For the CDR3, the DNA is TGTGCCAGCAGCCCCGGACAGGGTGGCTACACCTTC. Translated, it gives CASSPGQGGYTF.

In its sample, this clonotype was seen many times. The chain is built from TRBV11-2 and TRBJ1-3, with D possibly matching TRBD1 (5 bases). Trimming removed 3 bases from V and 4 bases from J, with 16 bases in between. The CDR3 runs 16 residues. Germline CDR1 reads SGHAT; CDR2 reads FQNNGV. CDR3 sequence: CASSFTPRGRGNTIYF. The DNA of the CDR3 is TGTGCCAGCAGCTTTACCCCGAGGGGTAGAGGAAACACCATATATTTT. The complete variable domain, with remaining parts taken from reference TRBV11-2 and TRBJ1-3, reads EAGVAQSPRYKIIEKRQSVAFWCNPISGHATLYWYQQILGQGPKLLIQFQNNGVVDDSQLPKDRFSAERLKGVDSTLKIQPAKLEDSAVYLCASSFTPRGRGNTIYFGEGSWLTVV.

The V gene is TRBV7-2, the J gene TRBJ1-2; a possible D gene is TRBD1 (5 bases). This CDR3 has 14 amino acids. Trimming pared 4 bases from V and 7 bases from J, leaving 16 bases between. CDR1 SGHTA and CDR2 FQGNSA come from the germline V gene. In DNA, the CDR3 is TGTGCCAGCAGCTCAACGTCGGCCGGGGGTGGCTACACCTTC. Its protein is CASSSTSAGGGYTF.

This clonotype has a count of ten or more. This chain uses TRBV6-1 with TRBJ1-5; unclear D gene. The CDR3 is made up of 14 amino acids. Germline V gene data show CDR1 as MNHNS and CDR2 as SASEGT. V was clipped by 3 bases and J by 4 bases, with 10 bases between them. The CDR3 bases are TGTGCCAGCAGTGACGCGGGGATAAATCAGCCCCAGCATTTT. Translated, it gives CASSDAGINQPQHF.

This clonotype was seen ten or more times. V gene TRBV4-3 combines with J gene TRBJ1-6; possible D gene TRBD1, 5 bases. Germline values: CDR1 LGHNA, CDR2 YSLEER. Trimming cost V 4 bases and J 9 bases, with 16 bases left between them. The CDR3 extends over 15 amino acids. DNA for the CDR3: TGCGCCAGCAGCCCGGCTTCTTACGGGGGTTCACCCCTCCACTTT. Translating gives CASSPASYGGSPLHF.

A note on this clonotype: One end of the junction does not line up with germline, which may come from a read error. This chain links TRBV7-9 with TRBJ1-6, with 10 positions matching TRBD1. The CDR3 is 13 residues long. The germline V gene encodes CDR1 SEHNR and CDR2 FQNEAQ (reference sequence). CDR3 DNA: TGTGCCAGCTACCGGGACAGGGGTTCACTCCTCCACTTT. It is translated as CASYRDRGSLLHF.

This clonotype has a count of ten or more. The chain recombines TRBV6-6 with TRBJ1-5, with no clear D. Germline lookup yields CDR1 MNHNY and CDR2 SVGAGI (reference sequence). The V gene lost 0 bases and the J gene lost 0 bases, with 9 bases spanning the gap. The CDR3 is 16 amino acids. This CDR3 is CASSYSGPHSNQPQHF. The CDR3 region has the DNA TGTGCCAGCAGTTACTCCGGGCCTCATAGCAATCAGCCCCAGCATTTT.

The genes are TRBV5-4 and TRBJ2-4, with no clear D. The germline CDR1 and CDR2 sequences are SGHNT and YYREEE (reference sequence). V shed 0 bases and J shed 7 bases, with 8 bases lying between them. The CDR3 is 13 amino acids. The CDR3 loop reads CASSLDYSNIQYF. CDR3 bases: TGTGCCAGCAGCTTGGACTACTCGAACATTCAGTACTTC.